This T cell receptor (beta chain) was sequenced during a study of preoperative IRX-2 immunotherapy in early breast cancer. Method: immunoSEQ multiplex PCR; TCRdb's copy keeps in-frame clones and lacks some. The sample has fewer than 70,000 clones, approximately 94% seen once. This sample's treatment: preoperative locoregional IRX-2 cytokine immunotherapy. Samples came from a phase Ib trial of preoperative locoregional IRX-2 cytokine immunotherapy. This CDR3 spans 16 amino acids. V was trimmed by 0 bases and J by 1 base, leaving 11 bases between them. Germline V CDR1 and CDR2: MNHEY, SVGAGI. The gene calls are TRBV6-5 and TRBJ2-3; D gene ambiguous. The specimen was obtained from a patient treated with IRX-2 immunotherapy. The TCR was taken from a human donor with breast cancer. CDR3 nucleotides: TGTGCCAGCAGTTACTCGAGGCTGCGAGGCACAGATACGCAGTATTTT. Amino acids: CASSYSRLRGTDTQYF.